The 29 T cell receptor beta chains below all came from one sample that was sequenced in a study of molecular identifiers for immune sequencing clone quantification. TCRdb redid the calling of the PCR reads with MiXCR, one entry per CDR3 protein. The sample comprises about 35,000 distinct CDR3 sequences, roughly 20% of which are singletons, and about 6.7% rests with the top ten. Sequencing was done on a sample of naive CD8+ T cells from blood, with Jurkat cell RNA spiked in. Indicated subset: FACS-sorted CD8+CD4-CCR7+CD45RA+ naive T cells. These receptor sequences come from a human donor in good health. Some libraries in this study had Jurkat cell RNA spiked in.

This clonotype appeared many times. The rearrangement links TRBV9 to TRBJ2-1; D not certain. The germline V gene encodes CDR1 SGDLS and CDR2 YYNGEE. The CDR3 is 15 amino acids. V lost 0 bases and J lost 5, with 12 bases in between. The CDR3 reads CASSVVWAGDNEQFF. CDR3 coding DNA: TGTGCCAGCAGCGTAGTGTGGGCCGGAGACAATGAGCAGTTCTTC.

This clonotype was recorded many times. The chain combines TRBV5-6 with TRBJ2-2; D is ambiguous. Trimming shortened V by 4 bases and J by 3 bases, and 19 bases separated the two germline ends. Germline CDR1 and CDR2: SGHDT and YYEEEE. The CDR3 loop spans 17 amino acids. This CDR3 reads CASSIRPRLGYTGELFF. The CDR3 coding sequence is TGTGCCAGCAGCATCCGGCCGCGCCTCGGGTACACCGGGGAGCTGTTTTTT.

This clonotype has just a few counts. The rearrangement links TRBV28 to TRBJ2-5; TRBD2 might be the D (6 bases). The CDR3 sequence is 13 residues long. With 3 bases removed from V and 5 bases from J, the gap between germline ends came to 10 bases. In germline, CDR1 is MDHEN, CDR2 SYDVKM. Written as DNA, the CDR3 is TGTGCCAGCAGTTTGGAGGGGTTGGAGACCCAGTACTTC. As protein: CASSLEGLETQYF.

Remarks on this clonotype: A read error is possible here, since a much larger clone lies one base away. The genes are TRBV6-2 or TRBV6-3 and TRBJ2-1; weak D call: TRBD1 (5 bases). Germline CDR1 and CDR2: MNHEY and SVGEGT. The CDR3 runs 16 residues. In DNA, the CDR3 is TGTGCCTGCAGTTACAAAGACAGTTTTCTCTACAATGAGCAGTTCTTC. Residues: CACSYKDSFLYNEQFF.

The chain combines TRBV4-3 with TRBJ1-1; D uncertain. The germline V and J ends were trimmed by 0 bases and 1 base, with 12 bases remaining between them. CDR3 length: 16 residues. Per the germline V gene, CDR1 is LGHNA and CDR2 is YSLEER. The CDR3 protein is CASSQDIAGTNTEAFF. The CDR3 nucleotides read TGCGCCAGCAGCCAAGATATCGCGGGAACGAACACTGAAGCTTTCTTT.

This clonotype was seen repeatedly, ten times or more. The chain employs TRBV9 and TRBJ2-2, with 7 nucleotides matching TRBD2. V shed 0 bases and J 5 bases; nucleotides not matched to a gene: 7. CDR1 and CDR2 from the germline V gene are SGDLS and YYNGEE. The CDR3 sequence is 16 residues long. CDR3 in amino acids: CASSVEGSGGTGELFF. CDR3 DNA sequence: TGTGCCAGCAGCGTAGAAGGCTCGGGGGGAACCGGGGAGCTGTTTTTT.

This clonotype was seen only a few times. A read error may be the cause here, since a much bigger clone is one base away. The chain employs TRBV6-2 or TRBV6-3 and TRBJ2-7; tentatively, D is TRBD1 (5 bases). The CDR3 length is 12 residues. Trimming took 10 bases from V and 3 from J, leaving 13 bases between them. Germline V CDR1 and CDR2: MNHEY, SVGEGT. CDR3: CATRQWVYEQYF. CDR3 DNA sequence: TGTGCCACCAGACAGTGGGTCTACGAGCAGTACTTC.

The V and J genes are TRBV28 and TRBJ1-5; the D is unclear. This CDR3 contains 16 residues. V lost 4 bases, J lost 1 base, and 14 bases lay in between. CDR1 is MDHEN and CDR2 is SYDVKM in the germline V gene. The CDR3, as DNA: TGTGCCAGCAGTTCCTGGTCTAGTGGGAGCAATCAGCCCCAGCATTTT. Its protein is CASSSWSSGSNQPQHF. Drawing the rest from reference TRBV28 and TRBJ1-5, the complete variable domain is DVKVTQSSRYLVKRTGEKVFLECVQDMDHENMFWYRQDPGLGLRLIYFSYDVKMKEKGDIPEGYSVSREKKERFSLILESASTNQTSMYLCASSSWSSGSNQPQHFGDGTRLSIL.

As for this clonotype: A read error is possible here, since a much larger clone lies one base away. The chain uses TRBV10-2 and TRBJ2-3; D gene uncertain. This CDR3 contains 15 residues. The germline V gene encodes CDR1 WSHSY and CDR2 SAAADI. V was shortened by 0 bases and J by 10 bases, with 17 bases between the two germline ends. This CDR3 is CASSESRAEPDAQYF. Here the CDR3 DNA reads TGCGCCAGCAGTGAGTCCCGGGCAGAGCCGGATGCGCAGTATTTT.

This clonotype was counted only a few times. This chain connects TRBV24-1 to TRBJ2-6; unclear D gene. Germline CDR1 KGHDR, CDR2 SFDVKD. The CDR3 sequence is 17 residues long. V dropped 1 base and J dropped 0 bases, with 9 bases sitting between them. CDR3 sequence: CATSDFGQRSGANVLTF. The CDR3, as DNA: TGTGCCACCAGTGATTTTGGTCAGCGCTCTGGGGCCAACGTCCTGACTTTC.

Many counts were recorded for this clonotype. The V call is TRBV4-3, the J call TRBJ2-7; 9 positions match TRBD1. The CDR3 runs to 15 residues. J was trimmed by 1 base and V by 4 bases; bases with no gene match: 5. Germline loops: CDR1 LGHNA, CDR2 YSLEER. Here the CDR3 DNA reads TGCGCCAGCAGCCCGGGACAGGGATTATCCTACGAGCAGTACTTC. Encoded protein: CASSPGQGLSYEQYF.

This clonotype was counted a few times. In DNA form, the CDR3 reads TGTGCCAGCTCACCACCGGGGCAGGGCTACGAGCAGTACTTC. Amino acid sequence: CASSPPGQGYEQYF. V usage is TRBV18 and J usage is TRBJ2-7; TRBD1 might be the D (5 bases). In germline, CDR1 is KGHSH, CDR2 LQKENI. This CDR3 contains 14 residues. The germline V and J ends were trimmed by 0 bases and 3 bases, with 9 bases remaining between them.

As for this clonotype: Possible read error: a much larger clone is one base away. The conserved final phenylalanine or tryptophan is absent from the CDR3, which likely points to a read error. The chain has TRBV9 and TRBJ1-2, with D possibly matching TRBD1 (5 bases). The CDR3 sequence is 14 residues long. Per germline, CDR1 SGDLS and CDR2 YYNGEE. Trimming removed 4 bases at V and 4 bases at J, with 14 bases between. In DNA, the CDR3 is TGTGCCAGCAGCCCCGCGGGGGGAGCCTATGGCTACACCCTC. This gives the protein CASSPAGGAYGYTL.

This clonotype has only a few counts. This may arise from a read error, as a much more abundant clone is one base away. The chain combines TRBV27 with TRBJ2-7; D call uncertain. Germline V lookup: CDR1 MNHEY, CDR2 SMNVEV (reference sequence). The CDR3 length is 11 residues. The CDR3 DNA reads TGTGCCAGCGGTTTCGGCAACGAGCAGTACTTC. Translation: CASGFGNEQYF.

This clonotype has a count of ten or more. CDR3 DNA: TGTGCCAGCAGTTTTCCGACCGGGGAGCTGTTTTTT. It codes for CASSFPTGELFF. The chain combines TRBV12-3 or TRBV12-4 with TRBJ2-2; D is unresolved. CDR3 length equals 12 residues. The V end was cut by 3 bases, the J end by 5 bases, with 4 bases between.

In regard to this clonotype: A read error may explain this, as a much larger clone is one base away. The chain couples TRBV28 to TRBJ1-5; D not certain. The CDR3 covers 16 residues. Germline-derived CDR1 and CDR2 are MDHEN and SYDVKM. Trimming removed 6 bases from V and 2 bases from J, with 17 bases in between. The CDR3 DNA reads TGTGCCAGCAGCCCGGGGATGCCAATGGGCAATCAGCCCCAGCATTTT. It is translated as CASSPGMPMGNQPQHF.

The table lists this clonotype with a few counts. The J gene is TRBJ2-2, the V gene TRBV14; D call uncertain. Trimming took 1 base from V and 6 from J, leaving 9 bases between them. This CDR3 has 14 amino acids. Germline lookup yields CDR1 SGHDN and CDR2 FVKESK. CDR3 coding DNA: TGTGCCAGCAGCCAAGTGGAACCACCCGGGGAGCTGTTTTTT. Protein sequence: CASSQVEPPGELFF.

This clonotype was recorded at least ten times. The rearrangement uses TRBV20-1 and TRBJ2-3; 12 nucleotides match TRBD2. Germline CDR1 DFQATT, CDR2 SNEGSKA (reference sequence). The V and J ends lost 7 bases and 0 bases, in that order; junction bases with no gene match: 23. The CDR3 is made up of 21 amino acids. Here the CDR3 DNA reads TGCAGTGTTATCAATCCCCCCCTTGAACTAGCGGGAGGCCCTAGCACAGATACGCAGTATTTT. Its translation is CSVINPPLELAGGPSTDTQYF.

In this sample, this clonotype turned up many times. This chain joins TRBV9 and TRBJ2-7; 7 bases agree with TRBD1. With V trimmed by 3 bases and J by 2 bases, 5 bases remained unmatched. The CDR3 contains 14 residues. CDR1 and CDR2 (germline): SGDLS, YYNGEE. CDR3 residues: CASSASDRAYEQYF. The CDR3 DNA is TGTGCCAGCAGCGCCTCAGACAGGGCCTACGAGCAGTACTTC.

V is TRBV28 and J is TRBJ2-5; either TRBD1 or TRBD2 may supply D (5 bases each). In germline, CDR1 is MDHEN, CDR2 SYDVKM. CDR3 length: 13 residues. Trimming pared 5 bases from V and 3 bases from J, leaving 10 bases between. The CDR3, as DNA: TGTGCCAGCAGTCCAAGGGACGAAGAGACCCAGTACTTC. It codes for CASSPRDEETQYF.

CDR3 bases: TGTGCCAGCAGTGAAGCTCGGACAGGGTCTGAAGCTTTCTTT. It yields the protein CASSEARTGSEAFF. This chain links TRBV2 with TRBJ1-1, with TRBD1 identical over 8 bases. CDR1 is SNHLY, CDR2 FYNNEI, per germline. The CDR3 loop spans 14 amino acids. V shed 0 bases, J shed 6 bases, and the junction held 3 bases outside the gene matches. Together with reference TRBV2 and TRBJ1-1, the CDR3 gives the full variable domain: EPEVTQTPSHQVTQMGQEVILRCVPISNHLYFYWYRQILGQKVEFLVSFYNNEISEKSEIFDDQFSVERPDGSNFTLKIRSTKLEDSAMYFCASSEARTGSEAFFGQGTRLTVV.

This clonotype appeared many times. This chain joins TRBV28 and TRBJ2-2; D might be TRBD1 (5 bases). The germline gives CDR1 MDHEN, CDR2 SYDVKM. The length of the CDR3 is 15 residues. V shed 4 bases and J shed 2 bases, with 11 bases lying between them. This chain's CDR3 is CASSSPTENTGELFF. The CDR3 bases are TGTGCCAGCAGTTCCCCGACAGAAAACACCGGGGAGCTGTTTTTT.

This clonotype appeared many times. The chain uses TRBV6-2 or TRBV6-3 and TRBJ2-7; D gene ambiguous. Germline CDR1 MNHEY, CDR2 SVGEGT. The CDR3 covers 15 residues. V lost 7 bases and J lost 2, with 18 bases in between. As DNA, the CDR3 is TGTGCCAGCACCGACCGCCACGACCTAACCTACGAGCAGTACTTC. It specifies CASTDRHDLTYEQYF.

With regard to this clonotype: A much larger clonotype is one base distant, so this may be a read error. V gene TRBV6-5 combines with J gene TRBJ2-7; 7 bases are shared with TRBD1. Germline V gene lookup returns CDR1 MNHEY and CDR2 SVGAGI. The ends lost 2 bases at V and 3 bases at J; junction bases unmatched: 4. The CDR3 runs 14 residues. The CDR3 nucleotides are TGTGCCAGCAGTTACCAGCGACAGGGCTACGAGCAGTACTTC. Translating gives CASSYQRQGYEQYF.

This clonotype showed up many times. The gene calls are TRBV27 and TRBJ1-1; tentatively, D is TRBD1 (5 bases). This CDR3 spans 14 amino acids. V was clipped by 3 bases and J by 1 base, with 9 bases between them. Germline V gene lookup returns CDR1 MNHEY and CDR2 SMNVEV (reference sequence). In DNA form, the CDR3 reads TGTGCCAGCAGTTTGGGACTCTCGAACACTGAAGCTTTCTTT. It is translated as CASSLGLSNTEAFF.

V and J are TRBV12-3 or TRBV12-4 and TRBJ2-3; D gene ambiguous. The V gene lost 6 bases and the J gene lost 8 bases, with 18 bases spanning the gap. This CDR3 comprises 14 residues. For the CDR3, the DNA is TGTGCCAGCAGCCTTGGAATCGGTGTCGGTACGCAGTATTTT. Translating gives CASSLGIGVGTQYF.

The V and J genes are TRBV20-1 and TRBJ2-7, with D possibly being TRBD2 (6 bases). The CDR3 is made up of 14 amino acids. V shed 4 bases and J shed 3 bases, with 16 bases lying between them. CDR1 is DFQATT and CDR2 is SNEGSKA in the germline V gene (reference sequence). CDR3 loop: CSATLPGDFYEQYF. In nucleotides, the CDR3 is TGCAGTGCTACCCTACCGGGAGATTTCTACGAGCAGTACTTC.

As DNA, the CDR3 is TGCGCCAGCAGCACGGACAGTGATGGCTACACCTTC. Residues: CASSTDSDGYTF. The rearrangement joins TRBV5-1 to TRBJ1-2; D may be TRBD1 (6 bases). Germline V gene sequence: CDR1 SGHRS, CDR2 YFSETQ. The germline V and J ends were trimmed by 4 bases and 6 bases, with 10 bases remaining between them. The CDR3 sequence is 12 residues long.

Concerning this clonotype itself: In this CDR3 the conserved last residue, phenylalanine or tryptophan, is missing, so a read error is likely. The chain carries TRBV20-1 and TRBJ2-7, with 8 bases matching TRBD1. Germline V gene lookup returns CDR1 DFQATT and CDR2 SNEGSKA (reference sequence). The V segment lost 8 bases and the J segment 9 bases; nucleotides outside the gene matches: 15. The CDR3 loop spans 13 amino acids. The CDR3 DNA is TGCAGTCTACCGGGACAGGATATGGTAGGGCAGTACCTC. Amino acids: CSLPGQDMVGQYL.